Presented here are 12 T cell receptor beta chains from one specimen sequenced in a study of T-cell memory formation after mild COVID-19. MiXCR, applied by TCRdb to the 5' RACE reads, yields one record per CDR3 protein. The data show a few hundred thousand distinct CDR3 sequences, over 9% seen once. Sequencing was carried out using PBMCs or a T cell subset sorted from them (not recorded which). Every receptor here comes from a young man who had mild COVID-19 (a few samples of this study predate the infection). Cell type and time point are not known.

This clonotype came up a few times. The V call is TRBV4-1, the J call TRBJ1-2; a weak D match, TRBD1 (5 bases). The germline CDR1 and CDR2 sequences are MGHRA and YSYEKL. The CDR3 loop spans 13 amino acids. Trimming removed 4 bases from V and 8 bases from J, with 14 bases in between. The DNA for the CDR3 is TGCGCCAGCAGCCGCGGGGGGGAGGAGGGCTACACCTTC. It encodes CASSRGGEEGYTF.

The rearrangement uses TRBV6-5 and TRBJ1-1; no firm D call. CDR1 is MNHEY and CDR2 is SVGAGI in the germline V gene. The CDR3 runs to 13 residues. V shed 2 bases and J shed 1 base, with 5 bases lying between them. In DNA form, the CDR3 reads TGTGCCAGCAGTTACAACGGGAACACTGAAGCTTTCTTT. It specifies CASSYNGNTEAFF.

There are many counts of this clonotype. The chain employs TRBV5-1 and TRBJ1-6; TRBD1 aligns across 7 bases. The length of the CDR3 is 16 residues. CDR1 and CDR2 (germline): SGHRS, YFSETQ. V lost 3 bases to trimming and J lost 9 bases; unmatched junction nucleotides: 12. The chain's CDR3 is CASSSGQWGLGSPLHF. The CDR3 DNA sequence: TGCGCCAGCAGCTCGGGACAGTGGGGACTTGGTTCACCCCTCCACTTT. The variable domain in full, completed from reference TRBV5-1 and TRBJ1-6, reads KAGVTQTPRYLIKTRGQQVTLSCSPISGHRSVSWYQQTPGQGLQFLFEYFSETQRNKGNFPGRFSGRQFSNSRSEMNVSTLELGDSALYLCASSSGQWGLGSPLHFGNGTRLTVT.

In its sample, this clonotype was seen many times. J is TRBJ1-5 and V is TRBV6-1; possible D gene TRBD1, 6 bases. This CDR3 is built from 18 residues. Germline CDR1 and CDR2: MNHNS and SASEGT. The ends were cut back, 10 bases at V and 9 bases at J, with 34 bases in the middle. CDR3 sequence reads: CATTYGTREGSRMWPQHF. As DNA, the CDR3 is TGTGCCACCACGTATGGGACACGGGAAGGCTCAAGGATGTGGCCCCAGCATTTT.

This clonotype has just a few counts. V usage is TRBV7-2 and J usage is TRBJ2-7; 8 positions agree with TRBD2. The ends lost 5 bases at V and 0 bases at J; junction bases unmatched: 3. There are 14 residues in the CDR3. The germline V gene encodes CDR1 SGHTA and CDR2 FQGNSA. This CDR3 is CASSPGTSSYEQYV. CDR3 nucleotides: TGTGCCAGCAGCCCCGGGACTAGCTCCTACGAGCAGTACGTC.

The rearrangement joins TRBV7-3 to TRBJ2-3; 14 bases match TRBD2. With V trimmed by 4 bases and J by 0 bases, 9 bases remained unmatched. Germline V CDR1 and CDR2: SGHTA, FQGTGA. The CDR3 covers 19 residues. As DNA, the CDR3 is TGTGCCAGCAGCTCGCGGGGACTAGCGGGGGACACCAGCACAGATACGCAGTATTTT. Its translation: CASSSRGLAGDTSTDTQYF.

This clonotype has more than one count but fewer than ten. The J gene is TRBJ2-5, the V gene TRBV19; 10 bases map to TRBD2. The germline V gene has CDR1 LNHDA and CDR2 SQIVND (reference sequence). With V trimmed by 4 bases and J by 5 bases, 10 bases remained unmatched. The CDR3 runs to 16 residues. Written as DNA, the CDR3 is TGTGCCAGTAGTAGAGCTAGCGGGGGTCCCGGGGAGACCCAGTACTTC. Protein: CASSRASGGPGETQYF.

This clonotype was seen a handful of times. This chain uses TRBV5-1 with TRBJ1-4; unclear D gene. The germline V gene has CDR1 SGHRS and CDR2 YFSETQ. The CDR3 spans 12 residues. V lost 0 bases and J 6 bases, leaving 3 bases between the germline ends. Written as DNA, the CDR3 is TGCGCCAGCAGCTTGGGCTATGAAAAACTGTTTTTT. It is translated as CASSLGYEKLFF.

The rearrangement uses TRBV7-9 and TRBJ2-1; D unresolved. The germline V gene encodes CDR1 SEHNR and CDR2 FQNEAQ (reference sequence). The ends were cut back, 5 bases at V and 8 bases at J, with 25 bases in the middle. The CDR3 has 17 residues. CDR3 residues: CASSPRLGLMVQHEQFF. In nucleotides, the CDR3 is TGTGCCAGCAGCCCAAGGCTGGGTTTGATGGTTCAACATGAGCAGTTCTTC.

This clonotype was observed many times. The chain employs TRBV7-8 and TRBJ2-1; TRBD2 matches 8 bases. The CDR3 sequence is 15 residues long. In germline, CDR1 is SGHVS, CDR2 FQNEAQ. Unmatched junction bases numbered 7, after V lost 6 bases and J lost 3 bases. CDR3 DNA: TGTGCCAGCAGTCTCCGGGGGGGCCACTACAATGAGCAGTTCTTC. Protein: CASSLRGGHYNEQFF.

This clonotype was found a few times. CDR3 nucleotides: TGTGCCAGTACTCATCCCTCGGGGCACACAGATACGCAGTATTTT. It specifies CASTHPSGHTDTQYF. The V and J genes are TRBV19 and TRBJ2-3; D could derive from TRBD1 or TRBD2 (5 bases each). CDR1 is LNHDA and CDR2 is SQIVND in the germline V gene (reference sequence). This CDR3 is built from 15 residues. The V end lost 7 bases, the J end lost 2 bases, and 16 bases lay between the germline ends.

The rearrangement joins TRBV11-3 to TRBJ2-3; TRBD1 agrees at 7 bases. V dropped 5 bases and J dropped 2; count of bases not matched to a gene: 10. Germline V CDR1 and CDR2: SGHNT, YENEEA. The CDR3 totals 16 residues. CDR3 DNA sequence: TGTGCCAGCAGCCTCTCGTCAGGGGGACCCACAGATACGCAGTATTTT. Translated, it gives CASSLSSGGPTDTQYF.